This TCR beta chain was documented in a study of cytomegalovirus exposure and HLA in healthy donors. Study overall: Caucasian-associated ancestry cluster membership applied to over 80% of 398 genotyped donors. Findings of the study overall: As confirmed in vitro, three CMV-associated chains were specific for CMV antigens. In an earlier analysis, in roughly 600 donors, most V segments appeared productive either ~87% or ~30% of the time. Other equally common chains were less clonally expanded than HLA-associated TCR beta chains, a later analysis showed.

About this clone itself: The antigen is unknown.

Trimming left V 4 bases short and J 5 bases short, with 9 bases between. This CDR3 has 11 residues. In germline, CDR1 is SQVTM, CDR2 ANQGSEA. It was with 60 Vbeta and 13 Jbeta primers that the PCR ran. Generated by immunoSEQ multiplex PCR, the TCRdb table keeps only in-frame clones and is missing some. In total, the table holds 150,000 to 200,000 clones. Input material: PBMCs. The receptor comes from a woman aged 60-70 years in good health and CMV-seronegative. The gene calls are TRBV29-1 and TRBJ2-7, with D unresolved. The CDR3 coding sequence is TGCAGCGTTGCTGAGGTCCACGAGCAGTACTTC. Its protein is CSVAEVHEQYF.